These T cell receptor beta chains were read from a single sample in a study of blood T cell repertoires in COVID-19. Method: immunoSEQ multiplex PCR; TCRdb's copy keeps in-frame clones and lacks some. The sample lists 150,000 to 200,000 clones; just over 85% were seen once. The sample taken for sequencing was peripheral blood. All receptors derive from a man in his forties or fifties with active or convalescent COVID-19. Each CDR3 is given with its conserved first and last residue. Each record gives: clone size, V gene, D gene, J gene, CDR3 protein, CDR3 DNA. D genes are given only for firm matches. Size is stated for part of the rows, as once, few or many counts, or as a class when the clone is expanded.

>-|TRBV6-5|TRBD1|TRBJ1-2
CASSYLGTVYGYTF
TGTGCCAGCAGTTACCTCGGGACAGTCTATGGCTACACCTTC
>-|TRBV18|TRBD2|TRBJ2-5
CASSPLEGAGGIQRETQYF
TGTGCCAGCTCACCACTGGAGGGAGCGGGGGGAATCCAGAGGGAGACCCAGTACTTC
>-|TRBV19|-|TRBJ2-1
CASGRDNYNEQFF
TGTGCCAGTGGGAGGGACAACTACAATGAGCAGTTCTTC
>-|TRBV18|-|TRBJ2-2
CASSETGSSGELFF
TGTGCCAGCTCAGAAACAGGGTCAAGCGGGGAGCTGTTTTTT
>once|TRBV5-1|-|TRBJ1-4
CASSFTGSNEKLFF
TGCGCCAGCAGCTTTACAGGGTCGAACGAAAAACTGTTTTTT
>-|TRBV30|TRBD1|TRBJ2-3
CAWTDRGADTQYF
TGTGCCTGGACGGACAGGGGGGCAGATACGCAGTATTTT
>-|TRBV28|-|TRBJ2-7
CASSPHQVGDEQYF
TGTGCCAGCAGTCCACATCAGGTAGGGGATGAGCAGTACTTC
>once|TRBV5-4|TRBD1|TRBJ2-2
CASSGTGQGHGELFF
TGTGCCAGCAGCGGAACGGGACAGGGTCACGGGGAGCTGTTTTTT
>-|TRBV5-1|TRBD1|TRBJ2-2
CASSLWGQGTGELFF
TGCGCCAGCAGCTTGTGGGGACAGGGGACCGGGGAGCTGTTTTTT
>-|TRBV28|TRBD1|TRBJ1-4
CASSGDSGTEKLFF
TGTGCCAGCAGCGGGGACAGCGGTACTGAAAAACTGTTTTTT
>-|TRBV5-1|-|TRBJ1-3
CASSSGGTGNTIYF
TGCGCCAGCAGCTCGGGGGGAACTGGAAACACCATATATTTT
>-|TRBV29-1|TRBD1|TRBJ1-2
CSGRQGYGYTF
TGCAGCGGTCGACAGGGCTATGGCTACACCTTC
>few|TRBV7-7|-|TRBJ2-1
CASSYLQGQEQFF
TGTGCCAGCAGCTACTTACAGGGCCAAGAGCAGTTCTTC
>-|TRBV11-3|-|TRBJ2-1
CASSLNSQNEQFF
TGTGCCAGCAGCTTAAACAGCCAAAATGAGCAGTTCTTC
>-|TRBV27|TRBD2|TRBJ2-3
CASRTGGATSDTQYF
TGTGCCAGCCGGACGGGAGGGGCCACGTCAGATACGCAGTATTTT
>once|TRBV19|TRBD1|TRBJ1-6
CASREGQGANSPLHF
TGTGCCAGTCGTGAGGGACAGGGGGCTAATTCACCCCTCCACTTT
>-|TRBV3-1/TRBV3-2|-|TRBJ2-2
CASSKEYTGELFF
TGTGCCAGCAGCAAGGAGTACACCGGGGAGCTGTTTTTT
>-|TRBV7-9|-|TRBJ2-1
CASSQDLGEQFF
TGTGCCAGCAGCCAAGACCTCGGGGAGCAGTTCTTC
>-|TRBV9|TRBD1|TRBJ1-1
CASSDRDRAPEAFF
TGTGCCAGCAGCGACCGGGACAGGGCTCCTGAAGCTTTCTTT
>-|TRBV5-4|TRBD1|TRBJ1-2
CASSLVRDRGMDGYTF
TGTGCCAGCAGCTTGGTGAGGGACAGGGGGATGGATGGCTACACCTTC
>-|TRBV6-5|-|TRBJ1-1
CASRPSVSGEASFF
TGTGCCAGCAGACCCTCTGTGTCGGGTGAAGCTTCTTTCTTT
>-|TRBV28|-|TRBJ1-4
CASSLFYATNEKLFF
TGTGCCAGCAGTTTATTTTATGCAACTAATGAAAAACTGTTTTTT
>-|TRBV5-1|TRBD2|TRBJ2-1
CASSLGSGGGSEQFF
TGCGCCAGCAGCTTGGGTAGCGGGGGTGGGAGTGAGCAGTTCTTC
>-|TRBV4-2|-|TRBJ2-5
CASSQQVGGQETQYF
TGTGCCAGCAGCCAACAAGTAGGGGGCCAAGAGACCCAGTACTTC
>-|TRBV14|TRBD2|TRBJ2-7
CASSPGGARYEQYF
TGTGCCAGCAGTCCCGGGGGGGCACGGTACGAGCAGTACTTC
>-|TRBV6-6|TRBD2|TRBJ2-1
CASSSFSGDYNEQFF
TGTGCCAGCAGCTCCTTTAGCGGGGACTACAATGAGCAGTTCTTC
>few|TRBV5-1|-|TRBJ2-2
CASSSHRPQGGELFF
TGCGCCAGCAGCTCTCACAGACCGCAGGGCGGGGAGCTGTTTTTT
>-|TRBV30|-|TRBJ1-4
CAWSLSYSEKLFF
TGTGCCTGGAGTCTGAGTTACTCGGAAAAACTGTTTTTT
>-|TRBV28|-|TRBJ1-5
CASTRGMNQPQHF
TGTGCCAGCACGAGGGGGATGAATCAGCCCCAGCATTTT
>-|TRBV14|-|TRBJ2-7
CASSQASEQYF
TGTGCCAGCAGCCAAGCGAGCGAGCAGTACTTC
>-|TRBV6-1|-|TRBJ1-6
CASSERQTGSPLHF
TGTGCCAGCAGTGAACGACAGACGGGCTCACCCCTCCACTTT
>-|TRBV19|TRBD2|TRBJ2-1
CASALGNRAGGEQFF
TGTGCCAGCGCCCTAGGGAACAGGGCGGGGGGTGAGCAGTTCTTC
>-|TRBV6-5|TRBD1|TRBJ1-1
CASSYSETGAWGGAFF
TGTGCCAGCAGTTACTCGGAGACAGGGGCTTGGGGTGGAGCTTTCTTT
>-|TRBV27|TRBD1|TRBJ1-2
CASSLSQGGYGYTF
TGTGCCAGCAGTTTATCACAGGGGGGCTATGGCTACACCTTC
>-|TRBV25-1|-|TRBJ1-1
CASSESPGTEAFF
TGTGCCAGCAGTGAATCCCCCGGCACTGAAGCTTTCTTT
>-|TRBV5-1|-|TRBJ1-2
CASSIGGHSDYGYTF
TGCGCCAGCAGCATTGGGGGCCATTCCGACTATGGCTACACCTTC
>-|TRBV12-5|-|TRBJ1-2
CASGLVSNRGYTF
TGTGCTAGTGGTTTGGTAAGCAATCGCGGCTACACCTTC
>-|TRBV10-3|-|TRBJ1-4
CAISDRQVVANEKLFF
TGTGCCATCAGTGATCGACAGGTTGTGGCTAATGAAAAACTGTTTTTT
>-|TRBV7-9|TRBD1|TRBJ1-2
CASSLLPRQGNFGYTF
TGTGCCAGCAGCTTACTTCCTCGACAGGGTAATTTTGGCTACACCTTC
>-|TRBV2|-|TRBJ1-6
CASKWLTGKTDSPLHF
TGTGCCAGCAAGTGGCTCACCGGGAAGACGGATTCACCCCTCCACTTT
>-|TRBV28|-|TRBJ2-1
CASSPSLHTNEQFF
TGTGCCAGCAGTCCCTCCCTCCACACCAATGAGCAGTTCTTC
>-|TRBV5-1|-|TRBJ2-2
CASSPASNTGELFF
TGCGCCAGCAGCCCAGCGTCTAACACCGGGGAGCTGTTTTTT
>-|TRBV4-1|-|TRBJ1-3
CASSPLKTLGNTIYF
TGCGCCAGCAGCCCCCTCAAGACACTTGGAAACACCATATATTTT
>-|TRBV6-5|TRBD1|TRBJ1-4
CASIHPRGREKLFF
TGTGCCAGCATTCACCCCAGGGGGCGTGAAAAACTGTTTTTT
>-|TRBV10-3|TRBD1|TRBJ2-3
CAITPRTGQDTQYF
TGTGCCATCACCCCTCGGACAGGGCAAGATACGCAGTATTTT
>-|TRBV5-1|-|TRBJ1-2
CASSLDLSGGRGYTF
TGCGCCAGCAGCTTGGATTTATCGGGGGGCAGGGGCTACACCTTC
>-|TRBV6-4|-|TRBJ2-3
CASSSLAMATTDTQYF
TGTGCCAGCAGTAGTTTAGCGATGGCCACCACAGATACGCAGTATTTT
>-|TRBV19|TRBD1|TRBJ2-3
CASSEQGATDTQYF
TGTGCCAGTAGTGAACAGGGGGCCACAGATACGCAGTATTTT
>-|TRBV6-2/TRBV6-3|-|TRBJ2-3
CASSSPPSALTDTQYF
TGTGCCAGCAGTTCCCCACCTAGCGCCCTCACAGATACGCAGTATTTT